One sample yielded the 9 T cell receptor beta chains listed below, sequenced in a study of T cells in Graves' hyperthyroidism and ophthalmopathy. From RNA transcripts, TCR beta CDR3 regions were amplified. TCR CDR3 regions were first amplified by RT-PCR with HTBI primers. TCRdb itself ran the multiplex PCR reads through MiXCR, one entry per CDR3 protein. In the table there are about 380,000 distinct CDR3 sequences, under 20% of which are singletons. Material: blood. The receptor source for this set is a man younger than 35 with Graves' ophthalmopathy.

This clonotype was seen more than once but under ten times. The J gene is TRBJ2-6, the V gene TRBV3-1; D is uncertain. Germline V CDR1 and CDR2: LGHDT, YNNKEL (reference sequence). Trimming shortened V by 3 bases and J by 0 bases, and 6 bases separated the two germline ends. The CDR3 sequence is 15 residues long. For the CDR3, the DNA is TGTGCCAGCAGCCAGATCCGCTCTGGGGCCAACGTCCTGACTTTC. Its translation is CASSQIRSGANVLTF.

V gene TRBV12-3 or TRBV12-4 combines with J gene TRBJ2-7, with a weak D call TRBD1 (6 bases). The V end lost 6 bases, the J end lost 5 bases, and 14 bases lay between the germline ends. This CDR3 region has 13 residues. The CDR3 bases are TGTGCCAGCAGCCTCACAGGGTTTAACGAGCAGTACTTC. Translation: CASSLTGFNEQYF.

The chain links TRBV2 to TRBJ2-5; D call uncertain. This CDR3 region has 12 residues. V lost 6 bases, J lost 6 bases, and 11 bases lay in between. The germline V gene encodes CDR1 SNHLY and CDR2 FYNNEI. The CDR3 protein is CASSPAGQTQYF. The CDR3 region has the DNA TGTGCCAGCAGCCCCGCCGGTCAGACCCAGTACTTC.

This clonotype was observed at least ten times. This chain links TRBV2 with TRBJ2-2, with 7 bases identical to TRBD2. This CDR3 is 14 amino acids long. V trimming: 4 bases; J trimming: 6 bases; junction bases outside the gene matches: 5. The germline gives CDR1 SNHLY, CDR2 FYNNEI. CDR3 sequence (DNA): TGTGCCAGCAGTGGGGACTACTTTCCCGGGGAGCTGTTTTTT. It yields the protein CASSGDYFPGELFF.

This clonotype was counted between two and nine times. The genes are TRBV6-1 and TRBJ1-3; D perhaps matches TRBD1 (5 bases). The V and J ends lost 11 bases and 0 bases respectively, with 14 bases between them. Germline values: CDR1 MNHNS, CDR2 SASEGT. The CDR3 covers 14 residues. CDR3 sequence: CAARRGYSGNTIYF. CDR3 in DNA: TGTGCCGCAAGGCGGGGGTACTCTGGAAACACCATATATTTT.

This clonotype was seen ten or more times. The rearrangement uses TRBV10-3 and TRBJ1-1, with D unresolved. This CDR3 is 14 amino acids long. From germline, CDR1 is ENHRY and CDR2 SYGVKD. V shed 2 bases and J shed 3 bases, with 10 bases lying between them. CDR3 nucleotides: TGTGCCATCAGTGAGACCGGGAGGGACACTGAAGCTTTCTTT. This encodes CAISETGRDTEAFF.

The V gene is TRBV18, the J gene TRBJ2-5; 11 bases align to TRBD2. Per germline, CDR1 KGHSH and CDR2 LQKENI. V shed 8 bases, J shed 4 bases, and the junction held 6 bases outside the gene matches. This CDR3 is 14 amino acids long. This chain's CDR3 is CASHPGTSGETQYF. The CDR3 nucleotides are TGTGCCAGCCACCCCGGGACTAGCGGAGAGACCCAGTACTTC.

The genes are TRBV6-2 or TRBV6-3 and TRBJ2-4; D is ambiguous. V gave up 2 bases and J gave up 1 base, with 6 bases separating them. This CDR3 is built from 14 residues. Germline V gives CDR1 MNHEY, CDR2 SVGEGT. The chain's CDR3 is CASSYPAAKNIQYF. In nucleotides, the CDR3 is TGTGCCAGCAGTTACCCAGCCGCCAAAAACATTCAGTACTTC.

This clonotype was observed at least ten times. The CDR3 nucleotides read TGTGCCAGCAGCTTCCCGGGACAGGGGCGTGATGGCTACACCTTC. As protein: CASSFPGQGRDGYTF. This chain joins TRBV7-9 and TRBJ1-2, with 10 bases matching TRBD1. The trim removed 3 bases at V and 6 bases at J, leaving 7 bases unmatched. This CDR3 has 15 residues. Germline V CDR1 and CDR2: SEHNR, FQNEAQ (reference sequence).